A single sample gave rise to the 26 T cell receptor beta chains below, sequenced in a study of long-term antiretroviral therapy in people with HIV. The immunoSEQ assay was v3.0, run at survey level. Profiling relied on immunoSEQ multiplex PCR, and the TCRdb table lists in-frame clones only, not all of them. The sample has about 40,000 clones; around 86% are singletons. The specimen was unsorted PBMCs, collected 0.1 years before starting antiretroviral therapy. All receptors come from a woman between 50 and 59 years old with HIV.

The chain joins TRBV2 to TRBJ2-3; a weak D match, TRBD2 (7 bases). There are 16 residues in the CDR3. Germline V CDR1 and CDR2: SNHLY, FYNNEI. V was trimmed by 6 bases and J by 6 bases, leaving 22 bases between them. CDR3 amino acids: CASSSNGAGAGDTQYF. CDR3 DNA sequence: TGTGCCAGCAGCTCGAATGGGGCGGGGGCCGGGGATACGCAGTATTTT.

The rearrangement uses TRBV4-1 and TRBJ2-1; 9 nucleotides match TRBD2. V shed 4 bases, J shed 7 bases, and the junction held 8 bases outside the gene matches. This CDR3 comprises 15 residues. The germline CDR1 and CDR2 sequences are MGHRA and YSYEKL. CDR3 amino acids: CASSPSAGGKNEQFF. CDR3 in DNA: TGCGCCAGCAGCCCCTCAGCGGGGGGCAAGAATGAGCAGTTCTTC.

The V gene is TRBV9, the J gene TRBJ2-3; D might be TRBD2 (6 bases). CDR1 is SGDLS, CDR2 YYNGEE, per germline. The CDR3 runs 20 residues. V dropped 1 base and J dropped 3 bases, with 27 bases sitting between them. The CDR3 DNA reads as TGTGCCAGCAGCGTACCTAAATATCCGCAGGAGGGGCGCGTGACAGATACGCAGTATTTT. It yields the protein CASSVPKYPQEGRVTDTQYF.

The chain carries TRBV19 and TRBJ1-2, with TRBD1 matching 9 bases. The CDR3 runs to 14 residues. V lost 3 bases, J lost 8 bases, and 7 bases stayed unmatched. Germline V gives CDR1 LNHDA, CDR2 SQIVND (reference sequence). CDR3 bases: TGTGCCAGTAGTATCTTTCGGGACAGGGAGGGCTACACCTTC. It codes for CASSIFRDREGYTF.

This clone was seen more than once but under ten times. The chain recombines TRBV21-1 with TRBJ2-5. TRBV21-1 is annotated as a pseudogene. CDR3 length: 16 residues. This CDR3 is CASSKGRRNKQETQYF. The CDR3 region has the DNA TGTGCCAGCAGCAAAGGAAGACGGAACAAACAAGAGACCCAGTACTTC.

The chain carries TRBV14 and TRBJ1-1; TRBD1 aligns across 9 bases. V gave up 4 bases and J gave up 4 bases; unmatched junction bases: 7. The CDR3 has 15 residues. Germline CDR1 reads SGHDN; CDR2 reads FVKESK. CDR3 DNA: TGTGCCAGCAGCCCCGGGACAGGGAGAGGCACTGAAGCTTTCTTT. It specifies CASSPGTGRGTEAFF.

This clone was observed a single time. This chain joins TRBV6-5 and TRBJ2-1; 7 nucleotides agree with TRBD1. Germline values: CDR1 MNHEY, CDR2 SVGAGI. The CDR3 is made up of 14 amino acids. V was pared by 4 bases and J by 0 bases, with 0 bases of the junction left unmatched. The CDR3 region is CASSWDSSYNEQFF. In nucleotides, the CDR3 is TGTGCCAGCAGTTGGGACAGCTCCTACAATGAGCAGTTCTTC.

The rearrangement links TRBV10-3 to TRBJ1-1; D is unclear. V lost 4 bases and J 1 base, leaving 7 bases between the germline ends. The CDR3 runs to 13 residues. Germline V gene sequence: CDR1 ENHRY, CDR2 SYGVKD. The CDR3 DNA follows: TGTGCCATCAGTGGCAGACAGAACACTGAAGCTTTCTTT. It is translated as CAISGRQNTEAFF.

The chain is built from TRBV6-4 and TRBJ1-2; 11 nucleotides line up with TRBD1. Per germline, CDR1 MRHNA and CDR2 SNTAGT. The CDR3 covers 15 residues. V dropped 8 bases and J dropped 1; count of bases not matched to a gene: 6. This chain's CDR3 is CASSRTGGINYGYTF. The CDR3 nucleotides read TGTGCCAGCTCCCGGACAGGGGGCATTAACTATGGCTACACCTTC.

The CDR3 bases are TGTGCCAGCAGTGAACTCTCCGGCACTGAAGCTTTCTTT. This sequence encodes CASSELSGTEAFF. The rearrangement uses TRBV2 and TRBJ1-1; D is undetermined. CDR1 and CDR2 (germline): SNHLY, FYNNEI. This CDR3 contains 13 residues. V lost 2 bases and J 4 bases, leaving 8 bases between the germline ends.

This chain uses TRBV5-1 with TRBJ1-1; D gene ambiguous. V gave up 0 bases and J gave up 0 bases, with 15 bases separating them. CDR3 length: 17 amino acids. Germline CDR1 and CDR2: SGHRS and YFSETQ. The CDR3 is CASSLEFPGFLNTEAFF. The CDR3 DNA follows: TGCGCCAGCAGCTTGGAGTTTCCGGGCTTTTTGAACACTGAAGCTTTCTTT.

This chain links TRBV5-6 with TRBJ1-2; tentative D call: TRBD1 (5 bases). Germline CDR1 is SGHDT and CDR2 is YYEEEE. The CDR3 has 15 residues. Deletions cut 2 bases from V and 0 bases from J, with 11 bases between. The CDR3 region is CASSFGGATNYGYTF. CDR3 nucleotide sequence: TGTGCCAGCAGCTTTGGTGGGGCTACTAACTATGGCTACACCTTC.

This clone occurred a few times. The DNA of the CDR3 is TGTGCCAGCAGGGCCGGGAGCCTGAATTCACCCCTCCACTTT. It codes for CASRAGSLNSPLHF. V is TRBV2 and J is TRBJ1-6, with D hard to call. Germline CDR1 is SNHLY and CDR2 is FYNNEI. V lost 6 bases and J lost 7, with 13 bases in between. This CDR3 is built from 14 residues.

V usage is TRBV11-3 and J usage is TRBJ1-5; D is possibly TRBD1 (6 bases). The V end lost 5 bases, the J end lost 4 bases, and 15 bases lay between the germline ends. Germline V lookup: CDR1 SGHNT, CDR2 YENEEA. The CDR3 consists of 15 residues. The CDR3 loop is CASSEGGLRNQPQHF. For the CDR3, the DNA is TGTGCCAGCAGCGAGGGGGGATTAAGGAATCAGCCCCAGCATTTT. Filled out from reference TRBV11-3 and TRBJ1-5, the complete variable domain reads EAGVVQSPRYKIIEKKQPVAFWCNPISGHNTLYWYLQNLGQGPELLIRYENEEAVDDSQLPKDRFSAERLKGVDSTLKIQPAELGDSAVYLCASSEGGLRNQPQHFGDGTRLSIL.

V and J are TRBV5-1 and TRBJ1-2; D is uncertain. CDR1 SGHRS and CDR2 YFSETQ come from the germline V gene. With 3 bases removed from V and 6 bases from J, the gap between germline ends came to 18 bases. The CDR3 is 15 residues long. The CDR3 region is CASSWYDGRRDGYTF. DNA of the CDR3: TGCGCCAGCAGCTGGTACGACGGCCGAAGAGATGGCTACACCTTC. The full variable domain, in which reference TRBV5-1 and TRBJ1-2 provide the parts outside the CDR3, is KAGVTQTPRYLIKTRGQQVTLSCSPISGHRSVSWYQQTPGQGLQFLFEYFSETQRNKGNFPGRFSGRQFSNSRSEMNVSTLELGDSALYLCASSWYDGRRDGYTFGSGTRLTVV.

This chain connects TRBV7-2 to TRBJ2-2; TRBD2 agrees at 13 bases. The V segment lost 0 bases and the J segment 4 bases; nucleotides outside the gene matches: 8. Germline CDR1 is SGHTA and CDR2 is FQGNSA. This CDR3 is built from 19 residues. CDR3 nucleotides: TGTGCCAGCAGCTTAGCGGCCACTAGCGGGGGGGCGGTCACCGGGGAGCTGTTTTTT. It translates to CASSLAATSGGAVTGELFF. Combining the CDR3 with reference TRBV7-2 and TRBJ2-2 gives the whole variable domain GAGVSQSPSNKVTEKGKDVELRCDPISGHTALYWYRQSLGQGLEFLIYFQGNSAPDKSGLPSDRFSAERTGGSVSTLTIQRTQQEDSAVYLCASSLAATSGGAVTGELFFGEGSRLTVL.

The DNA of the CDR3 is TGTGCCAGCAGCCAATACGACGGAGGGAAGGGAGACGAGCAGTACTTC. It translates to CASSQYDGGKGDEQYF. The chain recombines TRBV4-2 with TRBJ2-7; D is perhaps TRBD2 (6 bases). The CDR3 totals 16 residues. The germline V and J ends were trimmed by 2 bases and 5 bases, with 19 bases remaining between them. The germline V gene encodes CDR1 LGHNA and CDR2 YNFKEQ.

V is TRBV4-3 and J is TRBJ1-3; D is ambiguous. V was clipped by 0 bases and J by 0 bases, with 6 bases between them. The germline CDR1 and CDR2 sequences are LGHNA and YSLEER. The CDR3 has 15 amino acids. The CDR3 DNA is TGCGCCAGCAGCCAAGATCCCTTCTCTGGAAACACCATATATTTT. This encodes CASSQDPFSGNTIYF.

The CDR3 is CAWSRIRLGNEQFF. The CDR3 coding sequence is TGTGCCTGGAGTAGGATTAGGCTTGGCAATGAGCAGTTCTTC. V and J are TRBV30 and TRBJ2-1; D not certain. The CDR3 covers 14 residues. The V end was cut by 2 bases, the J end by 6 bases, with 14 bases between. CDR1 and CDR2 from the germline V gene are GTSNPN and SVGIG (reference sequence).

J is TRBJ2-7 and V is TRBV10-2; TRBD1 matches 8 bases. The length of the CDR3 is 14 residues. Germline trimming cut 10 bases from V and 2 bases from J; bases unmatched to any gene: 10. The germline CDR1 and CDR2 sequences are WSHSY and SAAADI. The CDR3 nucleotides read TGCGCCACTACTTCGACAGGGGCTACCTACGAGCAGTACTTC. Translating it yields CATTSTGATYEQYF.

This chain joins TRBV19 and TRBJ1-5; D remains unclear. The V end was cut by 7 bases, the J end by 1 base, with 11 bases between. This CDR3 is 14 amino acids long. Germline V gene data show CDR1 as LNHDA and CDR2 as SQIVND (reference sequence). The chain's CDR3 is CASNLPGSNQPQHF. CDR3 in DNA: TGTGCCAGTAATCTACCCGGGAGCAATCAGCCCCAGCATTTT. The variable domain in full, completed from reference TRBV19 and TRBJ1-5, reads DGGITQSPKYLFRKEGQNVTLSCEQNLNHDAMYWYRQDPGQGLRLIYYSQIVNDFQKGDIAEGYSVSREKKESFPLTVTSAQKNPTAFYLCASNLPGSNQPQHFGDGTRLSIL.

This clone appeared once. The CDR3 DNA follows: TGTGCCAGCAGCTTAGACGCGGGGCGAGTTGGCTACACCTTC. It is translated as CASSLDAGRVGYTF. This chain uses TRBV11-2 with TRBJ1-2; a possible D gene is TRBD1 (5 bases). This CDR3 region has 14 residues. V lost 0 bases, J lost 7 bases, and 12 bases lay in between. Germline assignment: CDR1 SGHAT and CDR2 FQNNGV.

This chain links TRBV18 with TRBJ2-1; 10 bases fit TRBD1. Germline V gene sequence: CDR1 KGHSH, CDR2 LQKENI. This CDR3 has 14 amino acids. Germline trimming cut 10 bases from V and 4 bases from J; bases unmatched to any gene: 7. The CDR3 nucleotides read TGTGCCACCAGAAGACAGGGGGCATACAATGAGCAGTTCTTC. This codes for CATRRQGAYNEQFF.

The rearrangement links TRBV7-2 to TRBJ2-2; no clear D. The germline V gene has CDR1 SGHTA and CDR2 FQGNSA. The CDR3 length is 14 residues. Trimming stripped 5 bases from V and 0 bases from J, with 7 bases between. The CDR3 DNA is TGTGCCAGCAGCACCGACCCGAACACCGGGGAGCTGTTTTTT. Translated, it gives CASSTDPNTGELFF.

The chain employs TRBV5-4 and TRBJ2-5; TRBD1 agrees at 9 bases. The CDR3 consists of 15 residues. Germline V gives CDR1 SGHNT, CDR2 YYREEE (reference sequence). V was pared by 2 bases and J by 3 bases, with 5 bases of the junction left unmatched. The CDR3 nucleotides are TGTGCCAGCAGCTTAAGACAGGGGGGAGAAGAGACCCAGTACTTC. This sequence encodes CASSLRQGGEETQYF.

The CDR3 bases are TGTGCCTGGAGTGTGGGGGGTGAGCAGTTCTTC. Residues: CAWSVGGEQFF. The V and J genes are TRBV30 and TRBJ2-1, with D possibly being TRBD2 (6 bases). The CDR3 covers 11 residues. Per the germline V gene, CDR1 is GTSNPN and CDR2 is SVGIG (reference sequence). V lost 0 bases and J lost 9, with 6 bases in between.